This TCR beta chain was identified during a study of spatial heterogeneity in lung cancer. The time point denotes: blood at routine non-recurrence follow-up after resection. The authors sequenced whole RNA from tumor, nontumor lung or frozen PBMC without sorting. TCRdb independently ran MiXCR on the 5' RACE reads; one entry per CDR3 protein. The sample consists of around 110,000 distinct CDR3 sequences, roughly an eighth of them appearing once. The CDR3 contains 15 residues. J gave up 2 bases and V 3 bases, and 6 bases lay outside the gene matches. The germline V gene has CDR1 SGHDT and CDR2 YYEEEE. This sequence originates from a male donor with early-stage non-small cell lung cancer. The specimen was PBMCs, collected at follow-up. V usage is TRBV5-6 and J usage is TRBJ2-7; 9 bases line up with TRBD1. CDR3 coding DNA: TGTGCCAGCAGCTACACCGGGACAGGGCCCTACGAGCAGTACTTC. Encoded protein: CASSYTGTGPYEQYF. Complete variable domain (other parts from reference TRBV5-6 and TRBJ2-7): DAGVTQSPTHLIKTRGQQVTLRCSPKSGHDTVSWYQQALGQGPQFIFQYYEEEERQRGNFPDRFSGHQFPNYSSELNVNALLLGDSALYLCASSYTGTGPYEQYFGPGTRLTVT.